This TCR beta chain was documented in a study of cytomegalovirus exposure and HLA in healthy donors. Study outcomes and limitations: Several of the most significant clusters appeared, in a later analysis, to be linked to common viral pathogens.

V shed 6 bases, J shed 4 bases, and the junction held 3 bases outside the gene matches. Germline CDR1 and CDR2: SGDLS and YYNGEE. There are 13 residues in the CDR3. In the PCR, 60 Vbeta and 13 Jbeta primers were used. Under the authors' procedure: Later reanalysis found 80 million or so unique TCR beta chains, about 11 million of them shared. Libraries were prepared by immunoSEQ multiplex PCR; TCRdb keeps only in-frame clonotypes and omits some of them. The V and J calls and the clone size are those of that table, but D and trimming were determined from the DNA. The sample holds about 150,000 clones, around 72% seen once. On this clone: Its antigen is currently unknown.

This clonotype was sampled from a woman between 40 and 50 years old in good health and CMV-seropositive. Sample: PBMCs. The V call is TRBV9, the J call TRBJ2-2, with 7 nucleotides matching TRBD1. CDR3 DNA sequence: TGTGCCAGCAATGACAGGGCCACCGGGGAGCTGTTTTTT. As protein: CASNDRATGELFF.